This T cell receptor (beta chain) was captured in a study of cytotoxic CD8 clonotypes in ibrutinib-treated CLL. CDR1 is MDHEN, CDR2 SYDVKM, per germline. Unmatched junction bases numbered 9, after V lost 1 base and J lost 4 bases. The CDR3 runs 17 residues. Depth targeted 1 in 200,000 to 1 in 1 million T cells, averaging about 9.2x coverage per clonotype. Clones were read by immunoSEQ multiplex PCR, and TCRdb kept only the in-frame ones, dropping some. This table has 100,000 to 150,000 clones, 80% to 90% appearing once. The chain employs TRBV28 and TRBJ1-2; 10 bases are a match to TRBD1. The starting material was PBMCs, obtained after 24 months of ibrutinib treatment. This sequence was found in a human donor with chronic lymphocytic leukemia. The CDR3 is CASSLSDRGARLYGYTF. The CDR3 DNA sequence: TGTGCCAGCAGTTTATCGGACAGGGGGGCACGGCTCTATGGCTACACCTTC.